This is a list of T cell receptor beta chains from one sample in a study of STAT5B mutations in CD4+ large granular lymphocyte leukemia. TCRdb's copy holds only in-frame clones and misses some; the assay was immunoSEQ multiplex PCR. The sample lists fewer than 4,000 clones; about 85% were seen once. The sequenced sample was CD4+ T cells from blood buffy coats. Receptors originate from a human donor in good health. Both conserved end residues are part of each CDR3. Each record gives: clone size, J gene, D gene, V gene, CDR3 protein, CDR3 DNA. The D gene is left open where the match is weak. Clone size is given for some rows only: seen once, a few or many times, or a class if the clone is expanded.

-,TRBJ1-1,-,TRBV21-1,CREDTEAFF,TGCAGGGAGGACACTGAAGCTTTCTTT
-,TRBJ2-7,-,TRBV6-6,CASSYSMGQVGGEQYF,TGTGCCAGCAGTTACTCGATGGGCCAGGTTGGGGGGGAGCAGTACTTC
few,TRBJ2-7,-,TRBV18,CASSPPPGTHEQYF,TGTGCCAGCTCACCACCACCAGGGACCCACGAGCAGTACTTC
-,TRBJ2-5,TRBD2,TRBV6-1,CASSELAGGPQETQYF,TGTGCCAGCAGTGAACTAGCGGGAGGACCGCAAGAGACCCAGTACTTC
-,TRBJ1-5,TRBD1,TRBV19,CATNPERGHYQPQHF,TGTGCCACCAACCCCGAGAGGGGGCATTATCAGCCCCAGCATTTT
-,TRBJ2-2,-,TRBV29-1,CSAAPAGSNTGELFF,TGCAGCGCGGCACCGGCAGGGTCAAACACCGGGGAGCTGTTTTTT
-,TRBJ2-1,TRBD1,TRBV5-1,CASSLGDRGLIYNEQFF,TGCGCCAGCAGCTTGGGGGACAGGGGGCTTATTTACAATGAGCAGTTCTTC
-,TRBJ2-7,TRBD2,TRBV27,CASSLYSGSSYEQYF,TGTGCCAGCAGTTTATATAGCGGGAGCTCCTACGAGCAGTACTTC
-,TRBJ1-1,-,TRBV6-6,CASSAGQGTEAFF,TGTGCCAGCAGTGCGGGGCAGGGAACTGAAGCTTTCTTT
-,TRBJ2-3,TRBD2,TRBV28,CASSSSPRLAGFSTDTQYF,TGTGCCAGCAGTTCTAGCCCGAGACTAGCGGGATTTAGCACAGATACGCAGTATTTT
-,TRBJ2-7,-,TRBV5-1,CASSLGTEDYYEQYF,TGCGCCAGCAGCTTGGGGACAGAAGACTACTACGAGCAGTACTTC
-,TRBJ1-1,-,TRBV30,CAWGATTGAFF,TGTGCCTGGGGGGCGACCACTGGAGCTTTCTTT
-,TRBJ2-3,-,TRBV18,CASSPGADTQYF,TGTGCCAGCTCGCCCGGAGCAGATACGCAGTATTTT
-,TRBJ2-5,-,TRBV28,CASSLYDRGEQYF,TGTGCCAGCAGTTTATACGACAGAGGGGAGCAGTACTTC
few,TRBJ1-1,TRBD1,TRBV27,CASSFRQGGTEAFF,TGTGCCAGCAGTTTCCGACAGGGGGGCACTGAAGCTTTCTTT
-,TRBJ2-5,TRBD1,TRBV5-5,CASSRQGAWGETQYF,TGTGCCAGCAGCAGACAGGGGGCCTGGGGGGAGACCCAGTACTTC
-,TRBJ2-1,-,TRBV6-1,CASSPGTPAEQFF,TGTGCCAGCAGTCCCGGGACCCCCGCCGAGCAGTTCTTC
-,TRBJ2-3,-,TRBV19,CASSIFGSATDTQYF,TGTGCCAGTAGTATTTTCGGGAGCGCGACAGATACGCAGTATTTT
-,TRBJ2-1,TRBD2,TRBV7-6,CASSLVAWGGSYNEQFF,TGTGCCAGCAGCTTAGTGGCGTGGGGGGGCTCCTACAATGAGCAGTTCTTC
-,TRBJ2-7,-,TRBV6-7,CASSPGSPLSYEQYF,TGTGCCAGCAGCCCCGGGAGTCCTCTCTCCTACGAGCAGTACTTC
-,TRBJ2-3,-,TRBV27,CASSLFISRATDTQYF,TGTGCCAGCAGTTTATTTATTAGCAGAGCCACAGATACGCAGTATTTT
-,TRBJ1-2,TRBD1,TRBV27,CASSPGTGFGYTF,TGTGCCAGCAGTCCCGGGACAGGGTTTGGCTACACCTTC
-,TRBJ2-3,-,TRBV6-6,CASSAGSWDTQYF,TGTGCCAGCAGTGCAGGTTCTTGGGATACGCAGTATTTT
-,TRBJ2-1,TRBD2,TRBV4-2,CASSQGRLAGGLVNEQFF,TGTGCCAGCAGCCAAGGGCGACTAGCGGGAGGACTGGTCAATGAGCAGTTCTTC
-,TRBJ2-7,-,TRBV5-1,CASSPGAAGSYEQYF,TGCGCCAGCAGCCCAGGGGCGGCGGGGTCCTACGAGCAGTACTTC
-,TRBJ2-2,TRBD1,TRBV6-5,CASSDSGQDTGELFF,TGTGCCAGCAGTGACTCGGGACAGGACACCGGGGAGCTGTTTTTT
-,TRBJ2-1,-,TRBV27,CASTELAQGLDEQFF,TGTGCCAGCACCGAACTGGCGCAAGGCCTCGATGAGCAGTTCTTC
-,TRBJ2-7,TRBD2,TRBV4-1,CASSQISSGDYEQYF,TGCGCCAGCAGCCAAATAAGTAGCGGGGACTACGAGCAGTACTTC
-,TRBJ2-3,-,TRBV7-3,CASSSGTNTDTQYF,TGTGCCAGCAGCTCCGGGACAAACACAGATACGCAGTATTTT
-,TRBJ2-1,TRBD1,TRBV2,CASSQIQGAYNEQFF,TGTGCCAGCAGTCAAATACAGGGGGCTTACAATGAGCAGTTCTTC
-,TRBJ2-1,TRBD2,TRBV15,CATSRSGTSHNEQFF,TGTGCCACCAGCAGATCCGGGACTAGCCACAATGAGCAGTTCTTC
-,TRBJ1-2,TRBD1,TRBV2,CASSEGDRSWSGYTF,TGTGCCAGCAGTGAGGGGGACAGGAGCTGGAGTGGCTACACCTTC
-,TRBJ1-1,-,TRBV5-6,CASSLGGPTEAFF,TGTGCCAGCAGCTTGGGGGGGCCAACTGAAGCTTTCTTT
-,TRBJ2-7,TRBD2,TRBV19,CASNTGGTSYEQYF,TGTGCCAGTAATACGGGAGGAACCTCCTACGAGCAGTACTTC
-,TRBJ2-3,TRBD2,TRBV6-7,CASSGRTSGSTDTQYF,TGTGCCAGCAGTGGGCGGACTAGCGGGAGCACAGATACGCAGTATTTT
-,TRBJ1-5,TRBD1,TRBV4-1,CASSQDPGQRGNQPQHF,TGCGCCAGCAGCCAAGACCCGGGACAGCGGGGCAATCAGCCCCAGCATTTT
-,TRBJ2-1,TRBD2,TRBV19,CASSIGTSGSSYNEQFF,TGTGCCAGTAGTATAGGGACTAGCGGGAGCTCCTACAATGAGCAGTTCTTC
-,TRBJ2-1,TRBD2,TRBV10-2,CACSGTSGIYEQFF,TGCGCCTGTTCCGGGACTAGCGGGATCTATGAGCAGTTCTTC
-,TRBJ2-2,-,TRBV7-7,CATRRRTGELFF,TGTGCTACCCGCCGGAGAACCGGGGAGCTGTTTTTT
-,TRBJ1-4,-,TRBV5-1,CASSFDRTLEKLFF,TGCGCCAGCAGCTTCGACAGGACTCTTGAAAAACTGTTTTTT
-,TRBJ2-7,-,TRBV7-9,CASSPPLLGDPNEQYF,TGTGCCAGCAGCCCCCCCCTTTTGGGGGATCCCAACGAGCAGTACTTC
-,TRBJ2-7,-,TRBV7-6,CASSLAPAEGSFYEQYF,TGTGCCAGCAGCTTAGCGCCAGCGGAGGGGTCCTTCTACGAGCAGTACTTC
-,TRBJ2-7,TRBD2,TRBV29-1,CSVALAGGPDEQYF,TGCAGCGTTGCCCTAGCGGGGGGGCCCGACGAGCAGTACTTC
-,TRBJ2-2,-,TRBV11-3,CASSLDLGAAGTGELFF,TGTGCCAGCAGCTTAGATCTAGGCGCGGCAGGCACCGGGGAGCTGTTTTTT
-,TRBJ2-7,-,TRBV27,CASSLGGGAEQYF,TGTGCCAGCAGTTTAGGTGGGGGGGCCGAGCAGTACTTC
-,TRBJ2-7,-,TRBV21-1,CASSKGPISGTRSYEQYF,TGTGCCAGCAGCAAAGGCCCTATCTCCGGGACACGTTCCTACGAGCAGTACTTC
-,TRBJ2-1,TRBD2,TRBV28,CASSLPPPGTSGRAEENEQFF,TGTGCCAGCAGTTTACCACCCCCCGGGACTAGCGGGAGGGCTGAGGAAAATGAGCAGTTCTTC